This TCR beta chain originates from a study of graft-versus-host responses after intestinal transplantation. Broader study findings: Individuals carrying graft-donor T cell macrochimerism showed high graft-versus-host to host-versus-graft clonal ratios in allografts.

Profiling relied on immunoSEQ multiplex PCR, and the TCRdb table lists in-frame clones only, not all of them. The sample carries fewer than 30,000 clones, about 93% recorded once. Comment on this clone: The target antigen is unknown.

This specimen consisted of PBMCs, obtained just over 29 days after intestinal transplant. This TCR was sampled from a human patient who received an intestinal transplant, so some T cells may come from the graft donor.

DNA for the CDR3: TGCAGCGTTGAGGAGAGGGCCGACGAGCAGTACTTC. Translated, it gives CSVEERADEQYF. This sequence joins TRBV29-1 and TRBJ2-7; a possible D gene is TRBD2 (5 bases). V shed 3 bases and J shed 5 bases, with 11 bases lying between them. The germline CDR1 and CDR2 sequences are SQVTM and ANQGSEA. CDR3 length equals 12 residues.